Listed below are T cell receptor beta chains from one sample, sequenced in a study of T cell responses to AZD1222 COVID-19 vaccine. Data came from immunoSEQ multiplex PCR; TCRdb stores just in-frame clones and leaves some out. The sample has some 130,000 clones; more than 85% are singletons. The sequenced sample was peripheral blood, obtained on day 0 of AZD1222 vaccination. The receptors come from an adult in good health. The CDR3 runs from the conserved cysteine through the conserved F or W. The order of the fields is J gene, clone size, V gene, D gene, CDR3 DNA, CDR3 protein. D genes are given only for firm matches. The listing skips clone size in some rows; elsewhere it reads once, few, many or a size class.

j_gene: TRBJ2-7; abundance: -; v_gene: TRBV7-6; d_gene: TRBD2; CDR3nt: TGTGCCAGCAGCGAGGGACTAGCGGGCTACGAGCAGTACTTC; CDR3aa: CASSEGLAGYEQYF
j_gene: TRBJ2-2; abundance: -; v_gene: TRBV24-1; d_gene: TRBD2; CDR3nt: TGTGCCACCAGTGATTTGATAGCGGGAGACACCGGGGAGCTGTTTTTT; CDR3aa: CATSDLIAGDTGELFF
j_gene: TRBJ1-1; abundance: -; v_gene: TRBV5-6; d_gene: -; CDR3nt: TGTGCCAGCAGCCTGGTAGGGTCGATCGTGGGTGTCACTGAAGCTTTCTTT; CDR3aa: CASSLVGSIVGVTEAFF
j_gene: TRBJ2-1; abundance: -; v_gene: TRBV6-6; d_gene: TRBD2; CDR3nt: TGTGCCAGCAGTCCCCTAGCGGGAGGTGTCTCCTACAATGAGCAGTTCTTC; CDR3aa: CASSPLAGGVSYNEQFF
j_gene: TRBJ1-1; abundance: -; v_gene: TRBV19; d_gene: -; CDR3nt: TGTGGGGTAGGGAACGGGAACACTGAAGCTTTCTTT; CDR3aa: CGVGNGNTEAFF
j_gene: TRBJ1-2; abundance: -; v_gene: TRBV6-5; d_gene: -; CDR3nt: TGTGCCAGCAGAAACACGGCAGATTTCTATGGCTACACCTTC; CDR3aa: CASRNTADFYGYTF
j_gene: TRBJ1-6; abundance: once; v_gene: TRBV18; d_gene: -; CDR3nt: TGTGCCAGCTCACCTTCCTATAATTCACCCCTCCACTTT; CDR3aa: CASSPSYNSPLHF
j_gene: TRBJ2-2; abundance: -; v_gene: TRBV19; d_gene: -; CDR3nt: TGTGCCAGTAGTATTACGGGGGCGACCGGGGAGCTGTTTTTT; CDR3aa: CASSITGATGELFF
j_gene: TRBJ1-6; abundance: once; v_gene: TRBV7-3; d_gene: -; CDR3nt: TGTGCCAGCAGTTCGGGGAATAATTCACCCCTCCACTTT; CDR3aa: CASSSGNNSPLHF
j_gene: TRBJ2-7; abundance: -; v_gene: TRBV6-2/TRBV6-3; d_gene: -; CDR3nt: TGTGCCAGCAGCCGGGAGCTAGCAGGGTACGAGCAGTACTTC; CDR3aa: CASSRELAGYEQYF
j_gene: TRBJ1-5; abundance: -; v_gene: TRBV6-5; d_gene: TRBD1; CDR3nt: TGTGCCAGCAGTTACTACAGGGGGGGTAATCAGCCCCAGCATTTT; CDR3aa: CASSYYRGGNQPQHF
j_gene: TRBJ1-5; abundance: -; v_gene: TRBV4-3; d_gene: TRBD1; CDR3nt: TGCGCCAGCAGCCGCACAGGGGGCGCAGATCAGCCCCAGCATTTT; CDR3aa: CASSRTGGADQPQHF
j_gene: TRBJ2-7; abundance: -; v_gene: TRBV4-3; d_gene: TRBD2; CDR3nt: TGCGCCAGCAGTCAAAGCGGGAGGGCCTACGAGCAGTACTTC; CDR3aa: CASSQSGRAYEQYF
j_gene: TRBJ2-4; abundance: -; v_gene: TRBV30; d_gene: -; CDR3nt: TGTGCCTGGGGGACACAGGGAGCCAAAAACATTCAGTACTTC; CDR3aa: CAWGTQGAKNIQYF
j_gene: TRBJ2-1; abundance: -; v_gene: TRBV6-2/TRBV6-3; d_gene: -; CDR3nt: TGTGCCAGCAGTCCCCTAACTAGCAATGGGCAGTTCTTC; CDR3aa: CASSPLTSNGQFF
j_gene: TRBJ1-3; abundance: -; v_gene: TRBV9; d_gene: -; CDR3nt: TGTGCCAGCAGCGTTGGACAGACCTCTGGAAACACCATATATTTT; CDR3aa: CASSVGQTSGNTIYF
j_gene: TRBJ1-2; abundance: -; v_gene: TRBV7-6; d_gene: -; CDR3nt: TGTGCCAGCAGCTTAGGGGTGTCGGCGGGGAATAACTATGGCTACACCTTC; CDR3aa: CASSLGVSAGNNYGYTF
j_gene: TRBJ1-1; abundance: -; v_gene: TRBV7-3; d_gene: -; CDR3nt: TGTGCCAGCAGCTTATACAGGGAGGACACTGAAGCTTTCTTT; CDR3aa: CASSLYREDTEAFF
j_gene: TRBJ1-2; abundance: -; v_gene: TRBV4-3; d_gene: -; CDR3nt: TGCGCCAGCAGCCAAGATCTGACAGATTTTTTTAACTATGGCTACACCTTC; CDR3aa: CASSQDLTDFFNYGYTF
j_gene: TRBJ1-2; abundance: -; v_gene: TRBV29-1; d_gene: TRBD1; CDR3nt: TGCAGCGTTGACGGGACAGGTGTTTATGGCTACACCTTC; CDR3aa: CSVDGTGVYGYTF
j_gene: TRBJ2-4; abundance: -; v_gene: TRBV6-5; d_gene: -; CDR3nt: TGTGCCAGCAGTTACATGAGGGTTGGAAACATTCAGTACTTC; CDR3aa: CASSYMRVGNIQYF
j_gene: TRBJ2-7; abundance: once; v_gene: TRBV24-1; d_gene: -; CDR3nt: TGTGCCACCAGTCCAGGGAAGAACTCCTACGAGCAGTACTTC; CDR3aa: CATSPGKNSYEQYF
j_gene: TRBJ1-3; abundance: -; v_gene: TRBV19; d_gene: TRBD1; CDR3nt: TGTGCCAGTATGCCGGGACAGGACGGAAACACCATATATTTT; CDR3aa: CASMPGQDGNTIYF
j_gene: TRBJ1-1; abundance: few; v_gene: TRBV7-9; d_gene: -; CDR3nt: TGTGCCAGCAGCCCGACGGCAGGGAACACTGAAGCTTTCTTT; CDR3aa: CASSPTAGNTEAFF
j_gene: TRBJ1-5; abundance: -; v_gene: TRBV9; d_gene: TRBD1; CDR3nt: TGTGCCAGCAGCGCCAACAGGGGTCCCCAGCATTTT; CDR3aa: CASSANRGPQHF
j_gene: TRBJ2-1; abundance: -; v_gene: TRBV15; d_gene: -; CDR3nt: TGTGCCACCAGCAGAGCCTCGGCTAGCTCCTACAATGAGCAGTTCTTC; CDR3aa: CATSRASASSYNEQFF
j_gene: TRBJ2-3; abundance: -; v_gene: TRBV28; d_gene: -; CDR3nt: -; CDR3aa: CASSLIRWAGGALYF
j_gene: TRBJ2-5; abundance: -; v_gene: TRBV18; d_gene: TRBD1; CDR3nt: TGTGCCAGCTCATCAACTCGGGACAGGGGGCGGGAGACCCAGTACTTC; CDR3aa: CASSSTRDRGRETQYF
j_gene: TRBJ2-2; abundance: -; v_gene: TRBV24-1; d_gene: -; CDR3nt: TGTGCCACCAGTGATTTGCTCTCAGCCACCGGGGAGCTGTTTTTT; CDR3aa: CATSDLLSATGELFF
j_gene: TRBJ2-1; abundance: once; v_gene: TRBV7-3; d_gene: -; CDR3nt: TGTGCCAGCAGCCTCATCGGAGGGGGCGAAGATGAGCAGTTCTTC; CDR3aa: CASSLIGGGEDEQFF
j_gene: TRBJ2-1; abundance: -; v_gene: TRBV6-4; d_gene: TRBD1; CDR3nt: TGTGCCAGCAGTGACTCCGGGACAGGGGGTAATGAGCAGTTCTTC; CDR3aa: CASSDSGTGGNEQFF
j_gene: TRBJ2-7; abundance: -; v_gene: TRBV30; d_gene: -; CDR3nt: TGTGCCTGGAGTGAGGAGTTGGGTCACTCCTACGAGCAGTACTTC; CDR3aa: CAWSEELGHSYEQYF
j_gene: TRBJ1-5; abundance: few; v_gene: TRBV4-3; d_gene: -; CDR3nt: TGCGCCAGCAGCCAGGCCATACAGGGTGGCAATCAGCCCCAGCATTTT; CDR3aa: CASSQAIQGGNQPQHF